Here is one T cell receptor (beta chain) with its context. This record comes from a study of human T cells and chemical hapten exposure. TCRdb re-derived calls from the RACE reads in MiXCR, one entry per CDR3 protein. The table includes approximately 350,000 distinct CDR3 sequences, 5.5% to 8% detected once. Documented time point: patch test 1, 2 weeks after DPC sensitization. The treatment was: therapeutic diphenylcyclopropenone sensitization with weekly scalp DPC. Those who donated were patients with alopecia, 18 to 70 years of age, and suitable for DPC. This CDR3 is built from 15 residues. Germline-derived CDR1 and CDR2 are SGHTA and FQGNSA. Unmatched junction bases numbered 9, after V lost 5 bases and J lost 5 bases.

Sequenced here: whole blood, sampled in connection with sensitization to the hapten diphenylcyclopropenone (DPC). The chain recombines TRBV7-2 with TRBJ2-1; 7 bases fit TRBD1. The source is a woman aged 18-29 years with alopecia areata. Some clones in this sample may be carry-over from other donors' samples. This CDR3 reads CASSLPGQKNNEQFF. The CDR3 DNA reads as TGTGCCAGCAGCCTACCGGGACAGAAAAACAATGAGCAGTTCTTC.